Listed below are T cell receptor beta chains from one sample, sequenced in a study of metastatic and nonmetastatic thyroid tumors. TCRdb re-analyzed the PCR reads through MiXCR. The table includes about 69,000 clones, 12% to 15% detected once. Sequenced material: blood. The receptors were gathered from a male donor with papillary thyroid cancer or a benign thyroid nodule (not recorded which). Some clones in this sample may be carry-over from other donors' samples. Both conserved end residues are part of each CDR3. D genes are given only for firm matches. Clone size is shown for a subset of rows, as once, few, many or a class of expanded clone.

J gene	V gene	D gene	clone size	CDR3 DNA	CDR3 protein
TRBJ2-6	TRBV19	NA	NA	TGTGCCAGTCAGGGGTACTCTGGGGCCAACGTCCTGACTTTC	CASQGYSGANVLTF
TRBJ2-5	TRBV12-3/TRBV12-4	TRBD2	many	TGTGCCAGCAGCTCGGGACTAGCGGGAGTTGGAGAGACCCAGTACTTC	CASSSGLAGVGETQYF
TRBJ2-1	TRBV7-3	NA	many	TGTGCCAGCAGCCTAGAGGACAGCAATGAGCAGTTCTTC	CASSLEDSNEQFF
TRBJ2-3	TRBV28	NA	many	TGTGCCAGCAGTTCAACCCGGGACCCCACAGATACGCAGTATTTT	CASSSTRDPTDTQYF
TRBJ2-2	TRBV6-2/TRBV6-3	NA	many	TGTGCCAGCAAGTTTCCAGGAGAGGGGGACACCGGGGAGCTGTTTTTT	CASKFPGEGDTGELFF
TRBJ1-2	TRBV4-3	NA	many	TGCGCCAGCAGCCAAGATAGTGGGGTGAACTATGGCTACACCTTC	CASSQDSGVNYGYTF
TRBJ2-5	TRBV7-2	NA	many	TGTGCCAGCAGCCCAAACGTGGGGGTGGTGGAGACCCAGTACTTC	CASSPNVGVVETQYF
TRBJ1-2	TRBV7-2	NA	many	TGTGCCAGCAGCTTAGAGGGGGGCTATGGCTACACCTTC	CASSLEGGYGYTF
TRBJ1-5	TRBV12-3/TRBV12-4	TRBD1	few	TGTGCCAGCAGGATGACAGGGAGAGATCAGCCCAAGCATTTT	CASRMTGRDQPKHF
TRBJ2-2	TRBV9	TRBD1	many	TGTGCCAGCAGCGCGCCGGGACAGGGACACACCGGGGAGCTGTTTTTT	CASSAPGQGHTGELFF
TRBJ1-2	TRBV27	NA	many	TGTGCCAGCAGTTTATCGGTAGAAAACTATGGCTACACCTTC	CASSLSVENYGYTF
TRBJ2-6	TRBV7-9	TRBD1	many	TGTGCCAGCAGCTCCGACAGGGACGGGGCCAACGTCCTGACTTTC	CASSSDRDGANVLTF
TRBJ2-2	TRBV13	TRBD2	many	TGTGCCAGCAGCTCCCCGGGACTAGCGGGGCCAGAGGACACCGGGGAGCTGTTTTTT	CASSSPGLAGPEDTGELFF
TRBJ2-7	TRBV7-2	TRBD2	NA	TGTGCCAGCAGTTGGAGCGGGGAGGAGGGCGAGCAGTACTTC	CASSWSGEEGEQYF
TRBJ1-6	TRBV28	NA	NA	TGTGCCAGCAGTTTACAGGAATATAATTCACCCCTCCACTTT	CASSLQEYNSPLHF
TRBJ1-3	TRBV7-2	NA	many	TGTGCCAGCAGCTTAGCCCTCCCGGGGGCGGGGGACACCATATATTTT	CASSLALPGAGDTIYF
TRBJ1-6	TRBV28	NA	many	TGTGCCAGCAGTCCTTCTTCACCCCTCCACTTT	CASSPSSPLHF
TRBJ1-1	TRBV20-1	TRBD1	many	TGCAGTGCTAGCCCGAGACAGGGGGTCGCTGAAGCTTTCTTT	CSASPRQGVAEAFF
TRBJ2-3	TRBV6-1	TRBD2	many	TGTGCCAGCAGTCCGCCGCTAGCGGGAGGGACAGATACGCAGTATTTT	CASSPPLAGGTDTQYF
TRBJ1-3	TRBV5-6	NA	many	TGTGCCAGCAGCTTGTCGCTGGGAAACACCATATATTTT	CASSLSLGNTIYF
TRBJ2-5	TRBV24-1	NA	few	TGTGCCACCAGTGATGGAGGGACGTCGTACCAAGAGACCCAGTACTTC	CATSDGGTSYQETQYF
TRBJ2-3	TRBV25-1	NA	many	TGTGCCAGCAGTGAAATGACCCGGGACGACATTACAGATACGCAGTATTTT	CASSEMTRDDITDTQYF
TRBJ2-3	TRBV2	TRBD2	few	TGTGCCAGCAGCGCTACTAGCGGGGGCCCAGATACACAGTATTTT	CASSATSGGPDTQYF
TRBJ2-2	TRBV6-1	TRBD1	many	TGTGCCAGCAGAGGGGCAGGGGGCAACACCGGGGAGCTGTTTTTT	CASRGAGGNTGELFF
TRBJ1-2	TRBV11-2	NA	few	TGTGCCAGCAGCCCACCGCTCGGAAGGGAGAGCTATGGCTACACCTTC	CASSPPLGRESYGYTF
TRBJ2-6	TRBV18	NA	many	TGTGCCAGCTCTCTAGTCTCCCTCTCTGGGGCCAACGTCCTGACTTTC	CASSLVSLSGANVLTF
TRBJ1-3	TRBV6-1	TRBD1	few	TGTGCCAGCAGTAAAAGGGGACAGGGAATGGGGGGAAACACCATATATTTT	CASSKRGQGMGGNTIYF
TRBJ1-6	TRBV6-1	TRBD1	many	TGTGCCAGCAGTCAACCGGGACAGGGGAATTCACCCCTCCACTTT	CASSQPGQGNSPLHF
TRBJ2-1	TRBV19	TRBD2	many	TGTGCCAGTAGTATACTAGCGGGAGGGGACAATGAGCAGTTCTTC	CASSILAGGDNEQFF
TRBJ2-7	TRBV28	NA	NA	TGTGCCAGCAGGTCCGGGGGACCTTACGAGCAGTACTTC	CASRSGGPYEQYF
TRBJ2-1	TRBV19	TRBD1	few	TGTGCCAGTAAATTCAGGACAGGTTACAATGAGCAGTTCTTC	CASKFRTGYNEQFF
TRBJ2-5	TRBV6-2/TRBV6-3	TRBD2	many	TGTGCCAGCAGTTACCCACTAGCGGGAGGACAAGAGACCCAGTACTTC	CASSYPLAGGQETQYF
TRBJ2-3	TRBV7-3	NA	once	TGTGCCAGCAGCGCCGATTCTGGCGGCACAGATACGCAGTATTTT	CASSADSGGTDTQYF
TRBJ1-2	TRBV6-2/TRBV6-3	TRBD1	many	TGTGCCAGCAGTAAACCACAGGGGGCGCACGATGGCTACACCTTC	CASSKPQGAHDGYTF
TRBJ1-1	TRBV25-1	NA	many	TGTGCCAGCAGTGAGGTACCGGGAGTGAACACTGAAGCTTTCTTT	CASSEVPGVNTEAFF
TRBJ2-1	TRBV28	NA	many	TGTGCCACCAGGACCGCAGGTACACGGCAGTTCTTC	CATRTAGTRQFF
TRBJ2-1	TRBV6-6	NA	many	TGTGCCAGCAGTTACTCGAGAATCCATGAGCAGTTCTTC	CASSYSRIHEQFF
TRBJ2-1	TRBV6-1	TRBD2	many	TGTGCCAGCTTCCCTAGCGGGAGTGTTTCCTACAATGAGCAGTTCTTC	CASFPSGSVSYNEQFF
TRBJ1-6	TRBV5-1	NA	few	TGCGCCAGCAGCTTCTCTCCGGGGGCGGATTCACCCCTCCACTTT	CASSFSPGADSPLHF
TRBJ2-1	TRBV7-6	TRBD2	NA	TGTGCCAGCATCTTGGGCCCGTTTCGGACTAGCGGAAACAATGAGCAGTTCTTC	CASILGPFRTSGNNEQFF
TRBJ1-5	TRBV11-2	NA	many	TGTGCCAGCAGCTTAGGTGAGAGTATCTATAGCAATCAGCCCCAGCATTTT	CASSLGESIYSNQPQHF
TRBJ1-3	TRBV20-1	NA	many	TGCAGTGCTAGGGACTACAACTCTGGAAACACCATATATTTT	CSARDYNSGNTIYF
TRBJ2-7	TRBV20-1	TRBD2	once	TGCAGTGCTAGACTCGCTAGCGGGAGCGCCGAGCAGTACTTC	CSARLASGSAEQYF
TRBJ1-5	TRBV28	TRBD1	NA	TGTGCCAGCAGTAAATACAGGGGGCTGCGTCAGCCCCAGCATTTT	CASSKYRGLRQPQHF
TRBJ1-4	TRBV4-2	TRBD1	NA	TGTGCCAGCAGCCAAGCCCCCGGGACAGGCTATACAACGGGCGAAAAACTGTTTTTT	CASSQAPGTGYTTGEKLFF
TRBJ2-7	TRBV7-9	NA	many	TGTGCCAGCAGCTCCCCCGATAGGTACGAGCAGTACTTC	CASSSPDRYEQYF